Listed below are T cell receptor beta chains from one sample, sequenced in a study of cytomegalovirus exposure and HLA in healthy donors. Produced via immunoSEQ multiplex PCR; TCRdb's table is partial and in-frame only. The repertoire has about 130,000 clones, roughly 85% of them found once; the top ten carry 6.5% to 7%. The specimen was PBMCs. All receptors come from a man aged 35-49 years in good health and CMV-seropositive. Both conserved end residues are part of each CDR3.

v_call: TRBV5-6
j_call: TRBJ1-4
cdr3_aa: CASCRGIEVEEKLFF

v_call: TRBV28
j_call: TRBJ1-5
cdr3_aa: CASSVGGGNQPQHF

v_call: TRBV5-8
j_call: TRBJ1-2
cdr3_aa: CASSQRAFEPEYGYTF

v_call: TRBV11-1
j_call: TRBJ1-4
cdr3_aa: CASSFTGNEKLFF

v_call: TRBV19
j_call: TRBJ1-6
cdr3_aa: CASSVDRNNSPLHF

v_call: TRBV6-6
j_call: TRBJ2-7
cdr3_aa: CALRAGQGAYEQYF

v_call: TRBV6-1
j_call: TRBJ2-5
cdr3_aa: CASRTSGQETQYF

v_call: TRBV7-9
j_call: TRBJ2-7
cdr3_aa: CASSPRLAGSGEQYF

v_call: TRBV6-1
j_call: TRBJ1-5
cdr3_aa: CASSGDRGVFGGNQPQHF

v_call: TRBV10-3
j_call: TRBJ2-7
cdr3_aa: CAIREGTGAIAYEQYF

v_call: TRBV6-1
j_call: TRBJ2-2
cdr3_aa: CASGQGPANTGELFF

v_call: TRBV30
j_call: TRBJ1-4
cdr3_aa: CAWSAQGGTNEKLFF

v_call: TRBV25-1
j_call: TRBJ2-7
cdr3_aa: CASSGDSTFGQYF

v_call: TRBV28
j_call: TRBJ2-7
cdr3_aa: CASGPGQTYEQYF

v_call: TRBV10-3
j_call: TRBJ2-7
cdr3_aa: CAGSRQGGYEQYF

v_call: TRBV18
j_call: TRBJ2-7
cdr3_aa: CASSPGTGFYEQYF

v_call: TRBV28
j_call: TRBJ1-5
cdr3_aa: CASRLDTNQPQHF

v_call: TRBV27
j_call: TRBJ1-1
cdr3_aa: CASNKAGADEAFF

v_call: TRBV28
j_call: TRBJ2-1
cdr3_aa: CASRSPGLAGGLNEQFF

v_call: TRBV5-1
j_call: TRBJ2-5
cdr3_aa: CASSLASTRTVSQETQYF

v_call: TRBV19
j_call: TRBJ1-1
cdr3_aa: CASSRDGLTNTEAFF

v_call: TRBV30
j_call: TRBJ2-1
cdr3_aa: CAWTTEGLAGNEQFF

v_call: TRBV1
j_call: TRBJ2-7
cdr3_aa: CTSSHPGLAGPDSYEQYF

v_call: TRBV19
j_call: TRBJ1-5
cdr3_aa: CASSIGGQPQHF

v_call: TRBV5-1
j_call: TRBJ2-2
cdr3_aa: CASSWAGVLNTGELFF

v_call: TRBV4-1
j_call: TRBJ1-2
cdr3_aa: CASSRTENYGYTF

v_call: TRBV19
j_call: TRBJ1-4
cdr3_aa: CASSPRRVNEKLFF

v_call: TRBV29-1
j_call: TRBJ2-5
cdr3_aa: CSHREGGTTQYF

v_call: TRBV6-1
j_call: TRBJ2-7
cdr3_aa: CASSGPSGRTSYEQYF

v_call: TRBV29-1
j_call: TRBJ2-7
cdr3_aa: CSVASGTGGYEQYF

v_call: TRBV11-2
j_call: TRBJ2-2
cdr3_aa: CASSPRLARNTGELFF

v_call: TRBV7-3
j_call: TRBJ1-6
cdr3_aa: CASSLGSGQNSPLHF

v_call: TRBV13
j_call: TRBJ1-4
cdr3_aa: CASSSDRNEKLFF

v_call: TRBV5-4
j_call: TRBJ2-7
cdr3_aa: CASSLASGSTEQYF

v_call: TRBV5-4
j_call: TRBJ2-7
cdr3_aa: CASTTRGGTGSHEQYF

v_call: TRBV27
j_call: TRBJ1-1
cdr3_aa: CASSGTQGARRAFF

v_call: TRBV18
j_call: TRBJ2-7
cdr3_aa: CASSSQGAIYEQYF

v_call: TRBV4-1
j_call: TRBJ2-1
cdr3_aa: CASSPRVAAYNEQFF

v_call: TRBV29-1
j_call: TRBJ2-7
cdr3_aa: CSVQRTYEQYF

v_call: TRBV5-5
j_call: TRBJ1-5
cdr3_aa: CASSPDGTGNQPQHF